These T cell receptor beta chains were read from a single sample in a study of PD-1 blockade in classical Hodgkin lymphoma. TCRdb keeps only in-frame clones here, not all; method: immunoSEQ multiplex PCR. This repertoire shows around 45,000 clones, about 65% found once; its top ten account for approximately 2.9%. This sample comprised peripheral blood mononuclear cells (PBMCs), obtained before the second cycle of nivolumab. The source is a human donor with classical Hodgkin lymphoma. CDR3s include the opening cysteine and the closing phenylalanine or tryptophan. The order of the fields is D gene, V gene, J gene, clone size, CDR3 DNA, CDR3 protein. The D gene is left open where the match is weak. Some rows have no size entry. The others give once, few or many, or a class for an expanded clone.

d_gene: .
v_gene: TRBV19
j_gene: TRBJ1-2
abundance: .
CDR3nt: TGTGCCAGTCAACCCCGGGGCCGCAACTATGGCTACACCTTC
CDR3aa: CASQPRGRNYGYTF

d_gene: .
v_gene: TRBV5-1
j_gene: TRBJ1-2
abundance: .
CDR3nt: TGCGCCAGCAGCTTGGGATGGGGAGAGGATGGCTACACCTTC
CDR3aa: CASSLGWGEDGYTF

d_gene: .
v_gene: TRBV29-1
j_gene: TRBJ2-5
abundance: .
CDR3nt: TGCAGCGTTTACCCAGGGGGGAAAGAGACCCAGTACTTC
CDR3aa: CSVYPGGKETQYF

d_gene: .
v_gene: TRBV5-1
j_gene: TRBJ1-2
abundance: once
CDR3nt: TGCGCCAGCAAACTCCTCAGGGGAATGCCCGATAACTATGGCTACACCTTC
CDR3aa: CASKLLRGMPDNYGYTF

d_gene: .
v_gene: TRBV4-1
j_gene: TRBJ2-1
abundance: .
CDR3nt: TGCGCCAGCAGCCAAGATCCCGTTTACAATGAGCAGTTCTTC
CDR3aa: CASSQDPVYNEQFF

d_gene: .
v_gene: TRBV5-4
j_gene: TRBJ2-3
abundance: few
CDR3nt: TGTGCCAGCAGCTTAGGGAGTTCCACAGATACGCAGTATTTT
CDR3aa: CASSLGSSTDTQYF

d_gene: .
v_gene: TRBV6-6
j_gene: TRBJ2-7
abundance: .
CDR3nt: TGTGCCAGCAGTTACACCGATGGGGGCTCCTACGAGCAGTACTTC
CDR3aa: CASSYTDGGSYEQYF

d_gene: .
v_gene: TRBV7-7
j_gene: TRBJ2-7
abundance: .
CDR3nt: TGTGCCAGCAGCTTAGCCCAGGGGTACTCCTACGAGCAGTACTTC
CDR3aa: CASSLAQGYSYEQYF

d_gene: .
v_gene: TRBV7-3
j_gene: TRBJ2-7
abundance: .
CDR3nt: TGTGCCAGCAGCTTACAGGGATCAAGCTCCTACGAGCAGTACTTC
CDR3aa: CASSLQGSSSYEQYF

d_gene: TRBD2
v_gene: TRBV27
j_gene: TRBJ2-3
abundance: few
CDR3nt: TGTGCCAGCAGTCGACCGGGACTAGCGGGGGGGCCAGATACGCAGTATTTT
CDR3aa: CASSRPGLAGGPDTQYF

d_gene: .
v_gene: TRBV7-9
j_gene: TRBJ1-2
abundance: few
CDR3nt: TGTGCCAGCAGTGGATCCTCACCCCGGTACACCTTC
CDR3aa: CASSGSSPRYTF

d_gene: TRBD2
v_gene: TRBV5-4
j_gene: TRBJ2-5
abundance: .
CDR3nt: TGTGCCAGCAGCTTTCCGGGACTAGCGGAGACCCAGTACTTC
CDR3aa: CASSFPGLAETQYF

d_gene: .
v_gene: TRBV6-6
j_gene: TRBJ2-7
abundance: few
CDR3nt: TGTGCCAGCTCCATAGAGGGGAGCTACGAGCAGTACTTC
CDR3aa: CASSIEGSYEQYF

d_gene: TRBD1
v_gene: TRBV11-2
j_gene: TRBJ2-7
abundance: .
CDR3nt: TGTGCCAGCGCCCAGGGACAGGGACGAGAGCAGTACTTC
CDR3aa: CASAQGQGREQYF

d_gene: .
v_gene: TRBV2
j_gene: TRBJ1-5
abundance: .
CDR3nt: TGTGCCAGCAGTGAAGTTAGCAATCAGCCCCAGCATTTT
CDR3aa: CASSEVSNQPQHF

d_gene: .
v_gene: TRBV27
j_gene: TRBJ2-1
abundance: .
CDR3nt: TGTGCCAGCAGTTTAGGCCGTGACAGGAGCTCCTACAATGAGCAGTTCTTC
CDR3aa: CASSLGRDRSSYNEQFF

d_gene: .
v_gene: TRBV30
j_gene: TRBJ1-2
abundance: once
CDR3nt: TGTGCCGGAGATGAACCCTTTGGGAACTATGGCTACACCTTC
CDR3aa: CAGDEPFGNYGYTF

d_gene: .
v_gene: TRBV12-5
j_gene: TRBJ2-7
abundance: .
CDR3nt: TGTGCTAGTGGCCTAACCTACGAGCAGTACTTC
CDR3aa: CASGLTYEQYF

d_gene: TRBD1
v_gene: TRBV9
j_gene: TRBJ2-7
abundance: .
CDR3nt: TGTGCCAGCAGCCTAAACATTATGGGACAGGGGACCTACGAGCAGTACTTC
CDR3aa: CASSLNIMGQGTYEQYF

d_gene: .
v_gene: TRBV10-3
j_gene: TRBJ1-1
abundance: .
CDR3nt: TGTGCCATCAGTGAAGGTTCAGCAAACACTGAAGCTTTCTTT
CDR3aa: CAISEGSANTEAFF

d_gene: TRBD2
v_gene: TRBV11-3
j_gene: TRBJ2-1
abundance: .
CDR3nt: TGTGCCAGCAGCTTAGGTCGGACTAGCGGGCCCTCGAGAGAGCAGTTCTTC
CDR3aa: CASSLGRTSGPSREQFF

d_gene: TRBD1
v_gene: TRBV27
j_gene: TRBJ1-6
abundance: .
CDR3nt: TGTGCCAGCACCGGGACAGTCGGACTTTCACCCCTCCACTTT
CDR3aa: CASTGTVGLSPLHF

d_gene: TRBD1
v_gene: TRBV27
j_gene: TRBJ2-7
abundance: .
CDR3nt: TGTGCCAGCAGTTTGCGGGACAGGGGGCCGGGGGAGCAGTACTTC
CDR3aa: CASSLRDRGPGEQYF

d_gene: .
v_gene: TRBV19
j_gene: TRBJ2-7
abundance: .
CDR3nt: TGTGCCAGTAGTATTGCGTCTCGCAGAGAGCAGTACTTC
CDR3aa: CASSIASRREQYF

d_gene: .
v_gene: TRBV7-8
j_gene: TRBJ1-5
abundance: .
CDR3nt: TGTGCCAGCAGCTCGGACGGGTACTATAGCAATCAGCCCCAGCATTTT
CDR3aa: CASSSDGYYSNQPQHF

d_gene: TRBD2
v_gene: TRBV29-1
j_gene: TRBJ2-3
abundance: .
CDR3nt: TGCAGCGTTGAAGGCCAAGCGGGATCCCGCACAGATACGCAGTATTTT
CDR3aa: CSVEGQAGSRTDTQYF

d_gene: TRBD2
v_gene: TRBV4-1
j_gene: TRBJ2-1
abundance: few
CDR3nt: TGCGCCAGCAGCCTAGGACTAGGGGCCTACAATGAGCAGTTCTTC
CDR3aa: CASSLGLGAYNEQFF

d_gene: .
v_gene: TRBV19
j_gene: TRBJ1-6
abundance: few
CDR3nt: TGTGCCAGTTTTGCCGTGTTGTGGGCGCCCCTCCACTTT
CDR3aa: CASFAVLWAPLHF

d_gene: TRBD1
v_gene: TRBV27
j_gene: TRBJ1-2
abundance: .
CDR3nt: TGTGCCAGCCTGGGACAGGGGCAGCTCCGCTACACCTTC
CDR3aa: CASLGQGQLRYTF

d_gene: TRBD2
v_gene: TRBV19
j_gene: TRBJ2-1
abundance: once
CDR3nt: TGTGCCAGTAGTCGTTTAGCGGGAGATGGTCCGGGTGAGCAGTTCTTC
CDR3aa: CASSRLAGDGPGEQFF

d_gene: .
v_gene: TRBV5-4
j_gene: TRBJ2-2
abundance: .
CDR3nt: TGTGCCAGCAGCTTGGAGGGTCCAACCCGTGGCAGGGAGCTGTTTTTT
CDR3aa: CASSLEGPTRGRELFF

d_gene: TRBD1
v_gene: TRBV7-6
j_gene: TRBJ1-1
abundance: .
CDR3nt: TGTGCCAGCAGAAGTAGACAGGGGCGGACCACTGAAGCTTTCTTT
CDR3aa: CASRSRQGRTTEAFF

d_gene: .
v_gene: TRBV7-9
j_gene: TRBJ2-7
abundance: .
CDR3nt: TGTGCCAGCAGCTTAGCAGGGTCCTCCTACGAGCAGTACTTC
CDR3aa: CASSLAGSSYEQYF

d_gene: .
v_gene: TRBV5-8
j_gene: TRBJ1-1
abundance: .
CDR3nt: TGTGCCAGCAGCTTGGATGGGGTTGGGACTGAAGCTTTCTTT
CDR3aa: CASSLDGVGTEAFF

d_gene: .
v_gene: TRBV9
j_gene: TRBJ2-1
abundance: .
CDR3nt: TGTGCCAGCAGCATACGAGCGGCAAAAAGCTCCTACAATGAGCAGTTCTTC
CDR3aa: CASSIRAAKSSYNEQFF

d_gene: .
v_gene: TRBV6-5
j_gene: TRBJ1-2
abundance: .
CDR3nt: TGTGCCAGCAGTTACCGCGAATTTTTAGACGAGGAGGGCTACACCTTC
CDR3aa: CASSYREFLDEEGYTF

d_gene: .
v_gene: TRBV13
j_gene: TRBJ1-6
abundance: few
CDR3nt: TGTGCCAGCAGGACTACGAAGGGGGATCATTCACCCCTCCACTTT
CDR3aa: CASRTTKGDHSPLHF

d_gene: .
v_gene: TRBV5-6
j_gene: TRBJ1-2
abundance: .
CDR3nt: TGTGCCAGCAGCTTGGACAGTTCTATCTATGGCTACACCTTC
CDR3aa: CASSLDSSIYGYTF

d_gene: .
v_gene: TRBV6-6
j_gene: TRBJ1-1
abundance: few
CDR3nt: TGTGCCAGCAGTCCCCCCCGACGGATCATGAACACTGAAGCTTTCTTT
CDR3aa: CASSPPRRIMNTEAFF

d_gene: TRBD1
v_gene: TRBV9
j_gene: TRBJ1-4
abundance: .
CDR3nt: TGTGCCAGCAGCGTAGGGGACAGGACACGAAAACTGTTTTTT
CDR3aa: CASSVGDRTRKLFF

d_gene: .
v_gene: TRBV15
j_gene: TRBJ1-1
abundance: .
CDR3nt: TGTGCCACCTCCGAGGCGGCAGTGATCCCTGAAGCTTTCTTT
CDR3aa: CATSEAAVIPEAFF

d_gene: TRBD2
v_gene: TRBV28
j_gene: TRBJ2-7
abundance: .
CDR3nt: TGTGCCAGCAGTTTGTTAGCGGGAGGGTCCGAGCAGTACTTC
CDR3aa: CASSLLAGGSEQYF

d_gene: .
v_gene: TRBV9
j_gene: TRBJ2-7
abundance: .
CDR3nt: TGTGCCAGCAGCGTAGGAGGGAACTACGAGCAGTACTTC
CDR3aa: CASSVGGNYEQYF

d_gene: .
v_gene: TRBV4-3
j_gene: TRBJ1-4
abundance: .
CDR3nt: TGCGCCAGCAGCCAAGACCTCCGGGGAAATGAAAAACTGTTTTTT
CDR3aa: CASSQDLRGNEKLFF

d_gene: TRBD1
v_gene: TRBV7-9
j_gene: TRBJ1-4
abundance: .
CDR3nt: TGTGCCAGCAGCTATCCGACAGGGTCAACTAATGAAAAACTGTTTTTT
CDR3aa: CASSYPTGSTNEKLFF

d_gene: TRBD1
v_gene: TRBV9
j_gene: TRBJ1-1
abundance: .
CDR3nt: TGTGCCAGCAGCGTAGCCGGGACAGGCACTGAAGCTTTCTTT
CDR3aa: CASSVAGTGTEAFF

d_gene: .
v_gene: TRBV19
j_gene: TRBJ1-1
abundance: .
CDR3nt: TGTGCCAGTAGTATCTCTCCGAACACTGAAGCTTTCTTT
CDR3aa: CASSISPNTEAFF

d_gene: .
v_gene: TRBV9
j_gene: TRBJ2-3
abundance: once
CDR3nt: TGTGCCAGCAGCCCTCAGCTCGGGCCAGATACGCAGTATTTT
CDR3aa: CASSPQLGPDTQYF

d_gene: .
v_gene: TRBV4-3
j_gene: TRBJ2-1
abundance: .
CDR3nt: TGCGCCAGCAGCCAAGACGAGACTGTTCTTATAGGGTCCTACAATGAGCAGTTCTTC
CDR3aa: CASSQDETVLIGSYNEQFF

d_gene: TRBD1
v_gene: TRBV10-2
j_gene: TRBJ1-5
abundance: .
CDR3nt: TGCGCCAGCAGTCACCGGGACAGGGGAGGCAATCAGCCCCAGCATTTT
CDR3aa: CASSHRDRGGNQPQHF

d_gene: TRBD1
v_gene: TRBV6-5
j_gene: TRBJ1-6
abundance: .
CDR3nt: TGTGCCAGCAGGTCGGACAGGCCACCCCTCCACTTT
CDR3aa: CASRSDRPPLHF

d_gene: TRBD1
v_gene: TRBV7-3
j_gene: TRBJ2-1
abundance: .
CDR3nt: TGTGCCAGCAGCGGGACAGGGCCTAACAATGAGCAGTTCTTC
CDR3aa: CASSGTGPNNEQFF

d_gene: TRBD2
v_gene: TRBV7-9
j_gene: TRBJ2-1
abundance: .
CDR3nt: TGTGCCAGCAGCCACGGGGGGTTGGGCGGGTCCTACAATGAGCAGTTCTTC
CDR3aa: CASSHGGLGGSYNEQFF

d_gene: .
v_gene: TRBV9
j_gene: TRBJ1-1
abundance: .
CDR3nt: TGTGCCAGCAGCGTAGACGGACACCGGAACACTGAAGCTTTCTTT
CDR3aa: CASSVDGHRNTEAFF

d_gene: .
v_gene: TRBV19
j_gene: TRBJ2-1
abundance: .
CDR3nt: TGTGCCAGCGGACCCAGTGAGAATGAGCAGTTCTTC
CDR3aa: CASGPSENEQFF

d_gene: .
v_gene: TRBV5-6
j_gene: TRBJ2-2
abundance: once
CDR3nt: TGTGCCAGCAATTGGGGAATCACTTCTACCGGGGAGCTGTTTTTT
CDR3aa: CASNWGITSTGELFF